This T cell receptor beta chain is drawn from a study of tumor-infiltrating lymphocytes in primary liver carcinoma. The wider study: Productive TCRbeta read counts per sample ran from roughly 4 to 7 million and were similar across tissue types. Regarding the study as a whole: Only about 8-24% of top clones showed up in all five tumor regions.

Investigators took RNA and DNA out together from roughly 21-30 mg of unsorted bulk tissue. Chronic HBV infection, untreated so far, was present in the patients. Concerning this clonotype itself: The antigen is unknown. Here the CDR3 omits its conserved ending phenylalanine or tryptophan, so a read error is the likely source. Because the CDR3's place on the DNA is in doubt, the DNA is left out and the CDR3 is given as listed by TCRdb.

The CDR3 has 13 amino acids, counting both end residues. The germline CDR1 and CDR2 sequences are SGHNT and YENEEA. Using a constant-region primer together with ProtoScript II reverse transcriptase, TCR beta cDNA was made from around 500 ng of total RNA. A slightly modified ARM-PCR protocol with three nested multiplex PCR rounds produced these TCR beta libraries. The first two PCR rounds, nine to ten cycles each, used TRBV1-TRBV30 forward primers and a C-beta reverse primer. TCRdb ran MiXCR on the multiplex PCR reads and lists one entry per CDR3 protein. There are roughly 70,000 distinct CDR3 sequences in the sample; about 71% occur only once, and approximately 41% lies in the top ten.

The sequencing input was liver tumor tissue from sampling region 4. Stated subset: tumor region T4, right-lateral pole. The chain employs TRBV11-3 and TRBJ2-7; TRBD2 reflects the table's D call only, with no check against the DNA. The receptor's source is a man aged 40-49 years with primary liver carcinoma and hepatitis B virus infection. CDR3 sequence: CAGNLTPSGEQYS.